The sequence of this T cell receptor (beta chain) was determined in a study of T cell responses to AZD1222 COVID-19 vaccine. Whole-study context: Pooling covered second doses at about 4 or about 12 weeks.

Generated by immunoSEQ multiplex PCR, the TCRdb table keeps only in-frame clones and is missing some. The sample records about 72,000 clones, about nine tenths being singletons. On this clone itself: Its cognate antigen is unknown.

General observations from the study: Females made up more of the donors, who were largely white British, and clonal diversity may have come out too low. Breadth and depth of Spike-specific TCRs rose after two AZD1222 doses. Reports indicate that nearly half of spike-specific TCRs are directed at unmutated variant regions.

Trimming stripped 6 bases from V and 2 bases from J, with 13 bases between. The V gene's germline CDR1 is SEHNR and CDR2 FQNEAQ (reference sequence). The CDR3 is 14 residues long. The rearrangement uses TRBV7-9 and TRBJ1-1; tentative D call: TRBD1 (5 bases). Here the sequenced sample was peripheral blood, taken on day 0 of AZD1222 vaccination. The sequence was collected from an adult in good health. CDR3 in DNA: TGTGCCAGCAGAACCGACAGCCTTAACACTGAAGCTTTCTTT. Translating gives CASRTDSLNTEAFF. The variable domain in full, completed from reference TRBV7-9 and TRBJ1-1, reads DTGVSQNPRHKITKRGQNVTFRCDPISEHNRLYWYRQTLGQGPEFLTYFQNEAQLEKSRLLSDRFSAERPKGSFSTLEIQRTEQGDSAMYLCASRTDSLNTEAFFGQGTRLTVV.